The rows below give T cell receptor beta chains drawn from one sample of a study of blood T cell repertoires in COVID-19. The assay was immunoSEQ multiplex PCR, and TCRdb's table has in-frame clones only and misses some. Of 200,000 to 250,000 clones listed, around 90% are singletons. Sample: peripheral blood. The source is a man under 40 with COVID-19, enrolled during active disease. Both conserved end residues are part of each CDR3. A D gene is named only where the DNA matches it firmly. Size tells how often a clone was seen (once, few, many) or the class of an expanded clone, and some rows leave it out.

j_call: TRBJ2-3
v_call: TRBV7-3
clone_size: .
d_call: TRBD1
cdr3_aa: CASSRTGQGVSADTQYF
cdr3_nt: TGTGCCAGCAGCCGCACGGGACAGGGGGTTAGTGCAGATACGCAGTATTTT

j_call: TRBJ2-2
v_call: TRBV10-3
clone_size: .
d_call: TRBD2
cdr3_aa: CAIRQPGTSGRNVTGELFF
cdr3_nt: TGTGCCATCAGGCAGCCCGGGACTAGCGGCCGCAACGTCACCGGGGAGCTGTTTTTT

j_call: TRBJ1-1
v_call: TRBV13
clone_size: once
d_call: .
cdr3_aa: CASSSRQTAEAFF
cdr3_nt: TGTGCCAGCAGCTCCCGACAGACTGCCGAAGCTTTCTTT

j_call: TRBJ2-7
v_call: TRBV11-2
clone_size: once
d_call: .
cdr3_aa: CASSAWGVQYF
cdr3_nt: TGTGCCAGCAGCGCTTGGGGGGTCCAGTACTTC

j_call: TRBJ1-6
v_call: TRBV7-9
clone_size: .
d_call: TRBD1
cdr3_aa: CASSRLQYRGSSYNSPLHF
cdr3_nt: TGTGCCAGCAGCCGCCTTCAATACAGGGGAAGCTCCTATAATTCACCCCTCCACTTT

j_call: TRBJ1-5
v_call: TRBV19
clone_size: .
d_call: .
cdr3_aa: CASSMAGNGNQPQHF
cdr3_nt: TGTGCCAGTAGTATGGCGGGAAATGGCAATCAGCCCCAGCATTTT

j_call: TRBJ2-3
v_call: TRBV7-9
clone_size: .
d_call: .
cdr3_aa: CASSPSSDTQYF
cdr3_nt: TGTGCCAGCAGCCCTAGCTCAGATACGCAGTATTTT

j_call: TRBJ2-1
v_call: TRBV2
clone_size: .
d_call: TRBD1
cdr3_aa: CASSGGTVSYNEQFF
cdr3_nt: TGTGCCAGCAGTGGAGGGACAGTGTCCTACAATGAGCAGTTCTTC

j_call: TRBJ1-1
v_call: TRBV4-1
clone_size: .
d_call: TRBD1
cdr3_aa: CASSQVRQGVIYTEAFF
cdr3_nt: TGCGCCAGCAGCCAAGTTAGACAGGGGGTGATCTACACTGAAGCTTTCTTT

j_call: TRBJ1-4
v_call: TRBV2
clone_size: .
d_call: TRBD1
cdr3_aa: CASSEAVGGVFATNEKLFF
cdr3_nt: TGTGCCAGCAGTGAAGCGGTAGGGGGCGTCTTCGCAACTAATGAAAAACTGTTTTTT

j_call: TRBJ2-5
v_call: TRBV5-1
clone_size: .
d_call: TRBD1
cdr3_aa: CASSRGQGSETQYF
cdr3_nt: TGCGCCAGCAGTCGAGGACAGGGGTCGGAGACCCAGTACTTC

j_call: TRBJ1-3
v_call: TRBV9
clone_size: .
d_call: .
cdr3_aa: CASSVRGGNPGNTIYF
cdr3_nt: TGTGCCAGCAGCGTGAGAGGGGGTAATCCTGGAAACACCATATATTTT

j_call: TRBJ2-1
v_call: TRBV18
clone_size: .
d_call: TRBD1
cdr3_aa: CASSPTGGSYNEQFF
cdr3_nt: TGTGCCAGCTCACCCACAGGGGGTTCCTACAATGAGCAGTTCTTC

j_call: TRBJ1-1
v_call: TRBV2
clone_size: .
d_call: .
cdr3_aa: CASILDRNTEAFF
cdr3_nt: TGTGCCAGCATCCTGGACAGGAACACTGAAGCTTTCTTT

j_call: TRBJ1-2
v_call: TRBV6-1
clone_size: few
d_call: TRBD1
cdr3_aa: CASSEFAGGIYTF
cdr3_nt: TGTGCCAGCAGTGAGTTTGCAGGGGGAATCTACACCTTC

j_call: TRBJ1-2
v_call: TRBV29-1
clone_size: .
d_call: .
cdr3_aa: CSVGGQWGYTF
cdr3_nt: TGCAGCGTTGGAGGACAGTGGGGCTACACCTTC

j_call: TRBJ2-5
v_call: TRBV11-2
clone_size: .
d_call: TRBD2
cdr3_aa: CASSSRVAGGPLETQYF
cdr3_nt: TGTGCCAGCAGCTCTAGGGTAGCGGGGGGGCCGTTGGAGACCCAGTACTTC

j_call: TRBJ1-1
v_call: TRBV30
clone_size: .
d_call: TRBD1
cdr3_aa: CAWSFGQGATEAFF
cdr3_nt: TGTGCCTGGAGTTTTGGACAGGGGGCCACTGAAGCTTTCTTT

j_call: TRBJ1-6
v_call: TRBV4-1
clone_size: .
d_call: .
cdr3_aa: CASSQESFEGVNSPLHF
cdr3_nt: TGCGCCAGCAGCCAAGAAAGTTTCGAAGGGGTGAATTCACCCCTCCACTTT

j_call: TRBJ2-7
v_call: TRBV7-9
clone_size: .
d_call: TRBD1
cdr3_aa: CASSYPSQGPYEQYF
cdr3_nt: TGTGCCAGCAGCTACCCCTCACAGGGGCCTTACGAGCAGTACTTC

j_call: TRBJ1-2
v_call: TRBV27
clone_size: .
d_call: TRBD1
cdr3_aa: CASSQTGNYGYTF
cdr3_nt: TGTGCCAGCAGCCAGACAGGGAACTATGGCTACACCTTC

j_call: TRBJ1-5
v_call: TRBV6-5
clone_size: .
d_call: TRBD1
cdr3_aa: CASSQDRFRQPQHF
cdr3_nt: TGTGCCAGCAGTCAGGACAGGTTCCGCCAGCCCCAGCATTTT

j_call: TRBJ2-3
v_call: TRBV5-1
clone_size: .
d_call: .
cdr3_aa: CASSLVPGSNTDTQYF
cdr3_nt: TGCGCCAGCAGCTTGGTGCCGGGGTCTAACACAGATACGCAGTATTTT

j_call: TRBJ2-5
v_call: TRBV5-4
clone_size: .
d_call: .
cdr3_aa: CASSRGGEETQYF
cdr3_nt: TGTGCCAGCAGCCGAGGGGGGGAAGAGACCCAGTACTTC

j_call: TRBJ2-1
v_call: TRBV10-3
clone_size: .
d_call: .
cdr3_aa: CAIGGRKGAEGEQFF
cdr3_nt: TGTGCCATCGGAGGGAGGAAGGGGGCGGAGGGTGAGCAGTTCTTC

j_call: TRBJ1-5
v_call: TRBV19
clone_size: .
d_call: .
cdr3_aa: CATTSGGLNQPQHF
cdr3_nt: TGTGCCACCACCTCGGGAGGGCTCAATCAGCCCCAGCATTTT

j_call: TRBJ2-1
v_call: TRBV18
clone_size: .
d_call: TRBD2
cdr3_aa: CASSLGLAGGQSSYNEQFF
cdr3_nt: TGTGCCAGCTCTCTCGGACTAGCGGGGGGTCAGAGCTCCTACAATGAGCAGTTCTTC

j_call: TRBJ1-2
v_call: TRBV19
clone_size: .
d_call: .
cdr3_aa: CASRTGFNYGYTF
cdr3_nt: TGTGCCAGTAGGACAGGTTTTAACTATGGCTACACCTTC

j_call: TRBJ1-2
v_call: TRBV6-5
clone_size: .
d_call: .
cdr3_aa: CASSYSEGGYTF
cdr3_nt: TGTGCCAGCAGTTACTCGGAGGGAGGCTACACCTTC

j_call: TRBJ1-6
v_call: TRBV5-1
clone_size: .
d_call: TRBD1
cdr3_aa: CASSLDGQGGGSPLHF
cdr3_nt: TGCGCCAGCAGCTTGGATGGACAGGGTGGGGGTTCACCCCTCCACTTT

j_call: TRBJ2-7
v_call: TRBV2
clone_size: .
d_call: .
cdr3_aa: CASSESKADYEQYF
cdr3_nt: TGTGCCAGCAGTGAAAGTAAGGCGGACTACGAGCAGTACTTC

j_call: TRBJ1-4
v_call: TRBV6-1
clone_size: .
d_call: .
cdr3_aa: CASSEVGGNNEKLFF
cdr3_nt: TGTGCCAGCAGTGAAGTAGGGGGAAATAATGAAAAACTGTTTTTT

j_call: TRBJ1-3
v_call: TRBV12-5
clone_size: .
d_call: .
cdr3_aa: CASATLGNTIYF
cdr3_nt: .

j_call: TRBJ1-5
v_call: TRBV6-2/TRBV6-3
clone_size: once
d_call: TRBD1
cdr3_aa: CASSWTGNQPQHF
cdr3_nt: TGTGCCAGCAGCTGGACAGGAAATCAGCCCCAGCATTTT

j_call: TRBJ2-1
v_call: TRBV29-1
clone_size: .
d_call: .
cdr3_aa: CSVEGPYNEQFF
cdr3_nt: TGCAGCGTTGAAGGGCCGTACAATGAGCAGTTCTTC

j_call: TRBJ1-4
v_call: TRBV2
clone_size: few
d_call: .
cdr3_aa: CASSVDQGRGNEKLFF
cdr3_nt: TGTGCCAGCAGTGTAGATCAGGGGCGGGGGAATGAAAAACTGTTTTTT

j_call: TRBJ2-1
v_call: TRBV6-1
clone_size: .
d_call: .
cdr3_aa: CASSGSGFPSYNEQFF
cdr3_nt: TGTGCCAGCAGTGGGAGCGGGTTTCCCTCCTACAATGAGCAGTTCTTC

j_call: TRBJ2-7
v_call: TRBV12-5
clone_size: .
d_call: TRBD2
cdr3_aa: CASGSTLAAKTYEQYF
cdr3_nt: TGTGCTAGTGGTTCCACACTAGCGGCTAAAACCTACGAGCAGTACTTC

j_call: TRBJ1-6
v_call: TRBV7-2
clone_size: .
d_call: .
cdr3_aa: CASSLGGRISSPLHF
cdr3_nt: TGTGCCAGCAGCCTAGGGGGGCGTATCAGTTCACCCCTCCACTTT

j_call: TRBJ1-2
v_call: TRBV23-1
clone_size: .
d_call: TRBD1
cdr3_aa: CASSQPPGTGGAVADDYGYTF
cdr3_nt: TGCGCCAGCAGTCAACCCCCCGGTACAGGGGGCGCTGTAGCGGACGACTATGGCTACACCTTC

j_call: TRBJ2-3
v_call: TRBV5-6
clone_size: .
d_call: TRBD2
cdr3_aa: CASSRLAGSTDTQYF
cdr3_nt: TGTGCCAGCAGCAGACTAGCGGGGTCCACAGATACGCAGTATTTT